This T cell receptor (beta chain) was identified in a study of metastatic and nonmetastatic thyroid tumors. TCRdb reanalyzed the PCR reads via MiXCR. This sample yields under 60,000 clones, of which approximately 20% are seen a single time; 3.8% belongs to the top ten. No patient received treatment before thyroid surgery. The germline CDR1 and CDR2 sequences are LGHDT and YNNKEL (reference sequence). J gave up 7 bases and V 5 bases, and 8 bases lay outside the gene matches. The CDR3 runs 15 residues. This chain links TRBV3-1 with TRBJ2-1; 10 bases map to TRBD2. The clonotype comes from a male donor with papillary thyroid cancer or a benign thyroid nodule (not recorded which). Some clones in this sample may be carry-over from other donors' samples. Sequenced material: blood. CDR3 sequence (DNA): TGTGCCAGCAGCTCATCGCCTAGCGGGAGAAATGAGCAGTTCTTC. Translating it yields CASSSSPSGRNEQFF.